The next 4 T cell receptor beta chains were all read from a single sample in a study of blood T cell repertoires in COVID-19. Profiling relied on immunoSEQ multiplex PCR, and the TCRdb table lists in-frame clones only, not all of them. The table lists 180,000 or so clones, 80% to 90% of them singletons. The specimen sequenced was peripheral blood. These receptors were collected from a man aged 60 to 69 with acute or convalescent COVID-19.

The V and J genes are TRBV6-5 and TRBJ2-1, with 11 bases fitting TRBD2. Trimming took 6 bases from V and 8 from J; bases not matched to a gene: 9. The CDR3 runs to 15 residues. Germline assignment: CDR1 MNHEY and CDR2 SVGAGI. The CDR3 loop reads CASSLSGLAVHEQFF. The CDR3 coding sequence is TGTGCCAGCAGCCTCTCGGGACTAGCGGTCCATGAGCAGTTCTTC.

The chain carries TRBV11-2 and TRBJ1-6; D gene uncertain. Trimming stripped 3 bases from V and 9 bases from J, with 9 bases between. Germline V gene sequence: CDR1 SGHAT, CDR2 FQNNGV. The CDR3 length is 13 residues. CDR3 amino acids: CASSFNTGSPLHF. CDR3 DNA: TGTGCCAGCAGCTTCAACACGGGTTCACCCCTCCACTTT.

The rearrangement uses TRBV3-1 (or the pseudogene TRBV3-2) and TRBJ2-1; D not certain. V was shortened by 0 bases and J by 6 bases, with 9 bases between the two germline ends. Per the germline V gene, CDR1 is LGHDT and CDR2 is YNNKEL (reference sequence). The CDR3 length is 14 residues. CDR3 sequence (DNA): TGTGCCAGCAGCCAAGAAAGTACTACCAATGAGCAGTTCTTC. It translates to CASSQESTTNEQFF.

The V gene is TRBV28, the J gene TRBJ1-6, with D possibly being TRBD1 (5 bases). CDR1 and CDR2 from the germline V gene are MDHEN and SYDVKM. This CDR3 contains 14 residues. Trimming took off 5 bases at V and 10 bases at J, with 15 bases between the two ends. The CDR3 coding sequence is TGTGCCAGCAGTCTTAGGAGGGGTGGCTCACCCCTCCACTTT. Its protein is CASSLRRGGSPLHF.